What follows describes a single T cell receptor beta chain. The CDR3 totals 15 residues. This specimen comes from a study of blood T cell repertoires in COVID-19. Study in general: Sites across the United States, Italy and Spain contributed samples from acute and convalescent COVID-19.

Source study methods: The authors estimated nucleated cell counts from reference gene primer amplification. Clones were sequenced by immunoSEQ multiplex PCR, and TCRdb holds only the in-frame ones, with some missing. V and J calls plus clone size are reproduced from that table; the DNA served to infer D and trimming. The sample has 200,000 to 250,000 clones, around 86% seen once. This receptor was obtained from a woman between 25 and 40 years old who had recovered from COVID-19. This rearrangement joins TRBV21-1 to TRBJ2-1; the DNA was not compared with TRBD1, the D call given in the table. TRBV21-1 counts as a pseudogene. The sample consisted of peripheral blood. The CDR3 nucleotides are TGTGCCAGCAGCAAAGAGAGCAGGGGGCCTAGTGAGCAGTTCTTC. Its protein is CASSKESRGPSEQFF.